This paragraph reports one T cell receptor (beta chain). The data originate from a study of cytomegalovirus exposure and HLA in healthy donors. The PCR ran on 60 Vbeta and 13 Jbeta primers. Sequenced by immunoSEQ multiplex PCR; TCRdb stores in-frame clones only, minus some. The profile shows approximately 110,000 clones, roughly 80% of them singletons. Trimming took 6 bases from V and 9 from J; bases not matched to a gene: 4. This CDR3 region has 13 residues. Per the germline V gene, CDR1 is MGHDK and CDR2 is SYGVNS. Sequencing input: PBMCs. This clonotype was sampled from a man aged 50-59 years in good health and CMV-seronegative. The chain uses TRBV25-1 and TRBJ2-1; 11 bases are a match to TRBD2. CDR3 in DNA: TGTGCCAGCAGCGTAGCGGGAGGGGGTGAGCAGTTCTTC. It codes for CASSVAGGGEQFF.